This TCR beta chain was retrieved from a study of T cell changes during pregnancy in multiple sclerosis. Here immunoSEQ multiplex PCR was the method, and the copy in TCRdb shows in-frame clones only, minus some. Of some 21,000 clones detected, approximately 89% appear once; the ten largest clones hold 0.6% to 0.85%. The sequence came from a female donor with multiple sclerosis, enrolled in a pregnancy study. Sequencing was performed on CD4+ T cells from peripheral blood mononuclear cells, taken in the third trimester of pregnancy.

CDR3 sequence reads: CASSYSGRGRKNEQFF. The CDR3 DNA follows: TGTGCCAGCAGTTACTCCGGCAGGGGGCGCAAGAATGAGCAGTTCTTC. This chain links TRBV6-6 with TRBJ2-1; 8 nucleotides line up with TRBD1. CDR1 and CDR2 (germline): MNHNY, SVGAGI (reference sequence). Germline trimming cut 0 bases from V and 7 bases from J; bases unmatched to any gene: 8. CDR3 length: 16 amino acids.